The 6 T cell receptor beta chains below come from one sample, sequenced in a study of PD-1 blockade in classical Hodgkin lymphoma. Generated by immunoSEQ multiplex PCR, the TCRdb table keeps only in-frame clones and is missing some. Here the sample spans more than 25,000 clones, 78% being singletons. The patients all showed relapse after autologous stem cell transplantation, while their brentuximab vedotin exposure varied. The source material was peripheral blood mononuclear cells (PBMCs), sampled before the second cycle of nivolumab. The receptors shown here come from a human donor with classical Hodgkin lymphoma.

The chain uses TRBV4-3 and TRBJ2-2; D could derive from TRBD1 or TRBD2 (5 bases each). The CDR3 spans 14 residues. CDR1 is LGHNA, CDR2 YSLEER, per germline. V lost 3 bases to trimming and J lost 4 bases, with 9 bases between them. CDR3 coding DNA: TGCGCCAGCAGCCAGGGACCCACCACCGGGGAGCTGTTTTTT. Encoded protein: CASSQGPTTGELFF.

DNA for the CDR3: TGCGCCAGCAGCTTGGCGGGTCCGACAGGGACCCAAGAGACCCAGTACTTC. It specifies CASSLAGPTGTQETQYF. The V and J genes are TRBV5-1 and TRBJ2-5; 7 nucleotides match TRBD1. The CDR3 runs 17 residues. In germline, CDR1 is SGHRS, CDR2 YFSETQ. The junction had 9 bases not matched to a gene; V was cut back by 0 bases and J by 1 base.

This chain uses TRBV9 with TRBJ1-2; D is unresolved. Germline V CDR1 and CDR2: SGDLS, YYNGEE. The CDR3 is 15 residues long. The V gene lost 4 bases and the J gene lost 5 bases, with 18 bases spanning the gap. The CDR3 DNA reads as TGTGCCAGCAGCCTCGACGGAAGAAGCGAGTATGGCTACACCTTC. It codes for CASSLDGRSEYGYTF.

This chain links TRBV4-3 with TRBJ1-1; 8 bases agree with TRBD1. Germline lookup yields CDR1 LGHNA and CDR2 YSLEER. The V segment lost 6 bases and the J segment 2 bases; nucleotides outside the gene matches: 11. This CDR3 region has 16 residues. The DNA for the CDR3 is TGCGCCAGCAGATCACTTGGACAGGGCCTCAACACTGAAGCTTTCTTT. Amino acid sequence: CASRSLGQGLNTEAFF.

The genes are TRBV18 and TRBJ1-1; no clear D. The germline V gene encodes CDR1 KGHSH and CDR2 LQKENI. V gave up 2 bases and J gave up 2 bases, with 15 bases separating them. This CDR3 comprises 16 residues. DNA of the CDR3: TGTGCCAGCTCACCAGGGGTAGCTCGGGGAAACACTGAAGCTTTCTTT. Its protein product is CASSPGVARGNTEAFF.

This rearrangement joins TRBV4-3 to TRBJ2-7, with TRBD1 matching over 9 bases. The germline gives CDR1 LGHNA, CDR2 YSLEER. The CDR3 sequence is 15 residues long. J lost 1 base, V lost 4 bases, and 5 bases had no gene match. The CDR3 reads CASSRRQGESYEQYF. DNA of the CDR3: TGCGCCAGCAGCCGAAGACAGGGGGAATCCTACGAGCAGTACTTC.